The rows below give T cell receptor beta chains drawn from one sample of a study of T cells in Graves' hyperthyroidism and ophthalmopathy. TCRdb recomputed calls from the multiplex PCR reads with MiXCR, one row per CDR3 protein. The data contain 250,000 to 350,000 distinct CDR3 sequences, approximately 16% of them singletons. The sample was blood. These receptors were collected from a man aged 30 to 39 with Graves' hyperthyroidism. CDR3s include the opening cysteine and the closing phenylalanine or tryptophan.

v_call	j_call	cdr3_aa
TRBV4-1	TRBJ2-1	CASSPDAAYEQFF
TRBV5-5	TRBJ2-7	CASSGRVGEQYF
TRBV7-3	TRBJ2-1	CASSPRRSDYNEQFF
TRBV2	TRBJ2-5	CASGQGAKVETQYF
TRBV10-2	TRBJ2-3	CASSRRTSTDTQYF
TRBV30	TRBJ1-1	CACDRGTEAFF
TRBV30	TRBJ2-7	CAWTGDGEGDEQYF
TRBV6-1	TRBJ2-7	CASSFSGSSTYEQYF
TRBV7-9	TRBJ2-1	CASSPRGGSSYNEQFF
TRBV7-9	TRBJ1-4	CASSLARGEKLFF
TRBV6-1	TRBJ2-2	CASRAPGTSGTYTGELFF
TRBV5-1	TRBJ2-5	CASSEASGEKETQYF
TRBV6-1	TRBJ2-7	CASRVIYEQYF
TRBV11-3	TRBJ2-1	CASSLRAGYNEQFF
TRBV12-3/TRBV12-4	TRBJ2-7	CASSFGVGTDYEQYF
TRBV7-3	TRBJ2-1	CASSPSPNGDTYNEQFF
TRBV24-1	TRBJ1-4	CATSDLPPTGAKIATNEKLFF
TRBV12-3/TRBV12-4	TRBJ2-1	CASRKSGRAYNEQFF
TRBV7-9	TRBJ2-7	CASTSGSGRIHEQYF
TRBV7-3	TRBJ2-3	CASSLTGPADTQYF
TRBV3-1	TRBJ2-1	CASSKGLAALSYNEQFF
TRBV24-1	TRBJ1-5	CATSDPGNQPQHF